Described below is a single T cell receptor beta chain sequence and its context. What it binds is unknown. The source of the sample is a study of identical twins. Study outcomes and limitations: Less excess twin sharing appeared in beta out-of-frame sequences. The more abundant beta clonotypes in cord blood had fewer insertions, and memory repertoires did not show this.

CDR3 length: 20 amino acids. V was pared by 3 bases and J by 2 bases, with 14 bases of the junction left unmatched. In germline, CDR1 is SGHAT, CDR2 FQDESV (reference sequence). Unique molecular identifiers were present on the cDNA, and a universal primer site came from template switching. Each CDR3 protein gets one entry after TCRdb re-called the 5' RACE reads with MiXCR. The sample comprises a few hundred thousand distinct CDR3 sequences, approximately 8.6% of which are singletons, and less than 4% rests with the top ten. Healthy Caucasians alone served as donors. The sample also formed part of further work on yellow fever vaccine responses in identical twins.

The source material was CD8+ T cells sorted from blood. The chain is built from TRBV11-1 and TRBJ2-1, with 12 nucleotides matching TRBD2. This receptor was taken from a woman younger than 30 in good health. CDR3 sequence reads: CASSFLRTSGIMSAYNEQFF. The CDR3 coding sequence is TGTGCCAGCAGCTTTCTTAGGACTAGCGGGATTATGAGCGCCTACAATGAGCAGTTCTTC.